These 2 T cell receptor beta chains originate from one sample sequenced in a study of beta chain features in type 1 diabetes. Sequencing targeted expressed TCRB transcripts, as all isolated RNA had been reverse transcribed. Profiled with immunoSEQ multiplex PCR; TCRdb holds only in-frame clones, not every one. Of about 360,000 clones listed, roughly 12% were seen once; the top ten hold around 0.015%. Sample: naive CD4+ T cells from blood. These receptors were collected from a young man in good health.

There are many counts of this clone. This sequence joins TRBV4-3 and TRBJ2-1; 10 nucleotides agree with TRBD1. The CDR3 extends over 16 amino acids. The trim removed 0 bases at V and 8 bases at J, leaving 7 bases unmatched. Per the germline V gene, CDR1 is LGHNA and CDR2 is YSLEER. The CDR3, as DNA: TGCGCCAGCAGCCAAGATCCCGGGACAGGGGTCGATGAGCAGTTCTTC. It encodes CASSQDPGTGVDEQFF.

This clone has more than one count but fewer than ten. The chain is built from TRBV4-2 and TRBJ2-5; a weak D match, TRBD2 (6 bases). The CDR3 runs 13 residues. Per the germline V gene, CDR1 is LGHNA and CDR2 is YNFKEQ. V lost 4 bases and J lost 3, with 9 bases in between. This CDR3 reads CASSPRGEETQYF. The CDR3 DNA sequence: TGTGCCAGCAGCCCGCGGGGAGAAGAGACCCAGTACTTC.